This T cell receptor (beta chain) was identified during a study of chemoradiotherapy in HPV16-positive cancers. Overall study findings and caveats: For HPV16-positive patients, expanding HPV-responsive T cells associated with longer recurrence-free survival.

This clone occurred once. Its antigen is undetermined. Sequencing was performed with immunoSEQ multiplex PCR; in TCRdb, only in-frame clones are kept and a portion is missing. The sample shows around 12,000 clones, approximately 86% of them seen only once. The source of this sequence is a human donor with HPV-associated anogenital cancer. Sequencing used blood, obtained from a patient who underwent chemoradiotherapy.

As DNA, the CDR3 is TGTGCCAGCAGTTCCACCTATGGCTACACCTTC. This codes for CASSSTYGYTF. The genes are TRBV6-5 and TRBJ1-2; D not resolved. This CDR3 is 11 amino acids long. Looked up from germline, CDR1 is MNHEY and CDR2 is SVGAGI. Trimming cost V 4 bases and J 4 bases, with 4 bases left between them.